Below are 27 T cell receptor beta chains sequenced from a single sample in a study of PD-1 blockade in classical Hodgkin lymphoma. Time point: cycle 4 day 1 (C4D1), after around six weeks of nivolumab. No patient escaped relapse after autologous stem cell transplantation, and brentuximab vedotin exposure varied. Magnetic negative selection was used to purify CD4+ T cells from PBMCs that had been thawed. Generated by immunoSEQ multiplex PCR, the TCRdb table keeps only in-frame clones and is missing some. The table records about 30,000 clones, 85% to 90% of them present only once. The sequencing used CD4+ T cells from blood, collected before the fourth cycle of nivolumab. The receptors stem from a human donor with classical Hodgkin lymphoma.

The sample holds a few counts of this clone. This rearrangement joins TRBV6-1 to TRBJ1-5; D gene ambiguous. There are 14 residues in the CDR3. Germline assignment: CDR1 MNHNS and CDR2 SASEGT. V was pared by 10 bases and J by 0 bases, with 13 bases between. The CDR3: CATLRSNSNQPQHF. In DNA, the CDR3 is TGTGCCACCTTGCGCAGTAATAGCAATCAGCCCCAGCATTTT.

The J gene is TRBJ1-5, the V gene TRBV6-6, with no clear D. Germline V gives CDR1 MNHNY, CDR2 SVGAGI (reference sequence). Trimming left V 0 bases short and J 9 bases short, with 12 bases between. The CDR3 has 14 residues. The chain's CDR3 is CASSYSGEFRPQHF. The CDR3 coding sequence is TGTGCCAGCAGTTACTCGGGTGAATTCAGGCCCCAGCATTTT.

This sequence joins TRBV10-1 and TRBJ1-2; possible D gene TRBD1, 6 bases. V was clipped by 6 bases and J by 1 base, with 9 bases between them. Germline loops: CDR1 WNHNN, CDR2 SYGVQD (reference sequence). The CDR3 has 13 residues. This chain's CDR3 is CASSEGVNYGYTF. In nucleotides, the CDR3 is TGCGCCAGCAGCGAGGGGGTTAACTATGGCTACACCTTC.

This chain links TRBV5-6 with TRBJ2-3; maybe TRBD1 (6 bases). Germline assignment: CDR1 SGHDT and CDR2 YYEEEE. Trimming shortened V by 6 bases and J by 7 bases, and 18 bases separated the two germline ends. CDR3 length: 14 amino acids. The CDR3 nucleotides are TGTGCCAGCACCCTGCGAGGGGGAAGTAATACGCAGTATTTT. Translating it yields CASTLRGGSNTQYF.

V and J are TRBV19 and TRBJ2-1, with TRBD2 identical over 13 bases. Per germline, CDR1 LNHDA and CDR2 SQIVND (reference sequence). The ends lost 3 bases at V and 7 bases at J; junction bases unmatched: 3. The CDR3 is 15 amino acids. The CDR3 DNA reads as TGTGCCAGTAGTATTGGACTAGCGGGAGCTAATGAGCAGTTCTTC. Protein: CASSIGLAGANEQFF.

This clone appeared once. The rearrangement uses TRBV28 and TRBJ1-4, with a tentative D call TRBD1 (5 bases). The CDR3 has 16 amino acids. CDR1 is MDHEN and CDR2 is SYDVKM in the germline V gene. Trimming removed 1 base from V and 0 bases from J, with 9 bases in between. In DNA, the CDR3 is TGTGCCAGCAGTTTATCGGGGGAGGCAACTAATGAAAAACTGTTTTTT. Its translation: CASSLSGEATNEKLFF.

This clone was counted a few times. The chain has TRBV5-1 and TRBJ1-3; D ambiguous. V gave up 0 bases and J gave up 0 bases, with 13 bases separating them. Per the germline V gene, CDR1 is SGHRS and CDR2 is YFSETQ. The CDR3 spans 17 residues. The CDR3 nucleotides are TGCGCCAGCAGCTTGGGAGCTTGGCCGACCTCTGGAAACACCATATATTTT. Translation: CASSLGAWPTSGNTIYF.

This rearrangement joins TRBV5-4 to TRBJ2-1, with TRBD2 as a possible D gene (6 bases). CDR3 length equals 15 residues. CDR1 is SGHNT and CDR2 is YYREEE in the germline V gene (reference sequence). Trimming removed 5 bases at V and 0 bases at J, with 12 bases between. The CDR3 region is CASRGDGSSYNEQFF. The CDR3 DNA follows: TGTGCCAGCAGGGGAGACGGGAGCTCCTACAATGAGCAGTTCTTC.

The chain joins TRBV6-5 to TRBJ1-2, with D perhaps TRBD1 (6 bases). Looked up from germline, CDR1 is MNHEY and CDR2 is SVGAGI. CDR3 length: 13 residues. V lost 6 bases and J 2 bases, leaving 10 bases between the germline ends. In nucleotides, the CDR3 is TGTGCCAGCAGCTCGCAGGGGAACTATGGCTACACCTTC. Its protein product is CASSSQGNYGYTF.

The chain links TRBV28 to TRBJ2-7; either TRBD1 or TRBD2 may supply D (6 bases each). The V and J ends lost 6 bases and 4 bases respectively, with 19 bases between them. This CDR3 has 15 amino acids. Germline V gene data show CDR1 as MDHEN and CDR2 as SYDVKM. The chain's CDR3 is CASSRNWGAVYEQYF. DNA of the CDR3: TGTGCCAGCAGCCGAAACTGGGGGGCTGTTTACGAGCAGTACTTC. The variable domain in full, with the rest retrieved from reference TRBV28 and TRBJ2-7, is DVKVTQSSRYLVKRTGEKVFLECVQDMDHENMFWYRQDPGLGLRLIYFSYDVKMKEKGDIPEGYSVSREKKERFSLILESASTNQTSMYLCASSRNWGAVYEQYFGPGTRLTVT.

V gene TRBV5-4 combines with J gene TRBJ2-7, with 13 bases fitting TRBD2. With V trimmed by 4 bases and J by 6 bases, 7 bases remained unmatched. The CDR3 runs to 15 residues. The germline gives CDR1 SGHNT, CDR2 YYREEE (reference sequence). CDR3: CASSGGGLAGFEQYF. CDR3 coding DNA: TGTGCCAGCAGCGGTGGGGGACTAGCGGGATTCGAGCAGTACTTC.

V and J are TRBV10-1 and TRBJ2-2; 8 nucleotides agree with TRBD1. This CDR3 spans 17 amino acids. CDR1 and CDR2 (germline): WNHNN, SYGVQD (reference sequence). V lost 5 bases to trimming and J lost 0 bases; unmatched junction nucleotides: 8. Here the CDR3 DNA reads TGCGCCAGCAGTTCAGGGGGCTTCATCTCGAACACCGGGGAGCTGTTTTTT. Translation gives CASSSGGFISNTGELFF.

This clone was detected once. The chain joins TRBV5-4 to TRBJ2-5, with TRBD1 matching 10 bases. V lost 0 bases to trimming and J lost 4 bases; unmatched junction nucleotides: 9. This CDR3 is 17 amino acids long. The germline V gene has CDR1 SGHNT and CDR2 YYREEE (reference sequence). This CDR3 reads CASSLAPGQGRGETQYF. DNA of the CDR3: TGTGCCAGCAGCTTGGCCCCGGGACAGGGGCGGGGAGAGACCCAGTACTTC.

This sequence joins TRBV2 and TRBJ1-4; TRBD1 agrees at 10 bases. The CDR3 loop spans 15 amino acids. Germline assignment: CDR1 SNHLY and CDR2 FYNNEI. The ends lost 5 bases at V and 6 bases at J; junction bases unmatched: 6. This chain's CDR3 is CASSHTGTGDEKLFF. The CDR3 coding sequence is TGTGCCAGCAGTCATACCGGGACAGGGGATGAAAAACTGTTTTTT.

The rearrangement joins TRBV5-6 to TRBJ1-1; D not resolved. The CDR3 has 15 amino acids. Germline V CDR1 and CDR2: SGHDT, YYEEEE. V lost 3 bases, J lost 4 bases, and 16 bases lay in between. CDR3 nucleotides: TGTGCCAGCAGCTCGCCCGCGGCTCCCTCCACTGAAGCTTTCTTT. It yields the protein CASSSPAAPSTEAFF.

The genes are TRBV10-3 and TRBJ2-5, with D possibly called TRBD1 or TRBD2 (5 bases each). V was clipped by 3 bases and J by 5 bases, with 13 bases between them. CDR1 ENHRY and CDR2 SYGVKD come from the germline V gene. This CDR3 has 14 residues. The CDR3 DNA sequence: TGTGCCATCAGTGATCGAGGGAAGGGGGAGACCCAGTACTTC. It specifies CAISDRGKGETQYF.

CDR3 DNA: TGTGCCAGCTCCCCCCCGGGACTAGCGGGAGAGACCCAGTACTTC. Translated: CASSPPGLAGETQYF. The chain carries TRBV28 and TRBJ2-5, with TRBD2 matching 12 bases. CDR3 length: 15 amino acids. In germline, CDR1 is MDHEN, CDR2 SYDVKM. V was clipped by 8 bases and J by 4 bases; unmatched bases: 8.

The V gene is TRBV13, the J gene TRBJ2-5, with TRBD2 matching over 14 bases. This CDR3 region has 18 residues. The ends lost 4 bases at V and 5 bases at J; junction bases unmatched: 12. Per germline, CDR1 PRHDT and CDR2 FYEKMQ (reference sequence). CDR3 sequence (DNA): TGTGCCAGCAGCTCTCGGACGACTAGCGGGAGGGCCTGGGAGACCCAGTACTTC. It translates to CASSSRTTSGRAWETQYF.

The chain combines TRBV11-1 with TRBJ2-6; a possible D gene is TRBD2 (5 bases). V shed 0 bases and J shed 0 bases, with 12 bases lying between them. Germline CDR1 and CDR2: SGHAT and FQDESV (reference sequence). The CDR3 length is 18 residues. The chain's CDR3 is CASSLAPKGASGANVLTF. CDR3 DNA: TGTGCCAGCAGCTTAGCTCCCAAGGGAGCCTCTGGGGCCAACGTCCTGACTTTC.

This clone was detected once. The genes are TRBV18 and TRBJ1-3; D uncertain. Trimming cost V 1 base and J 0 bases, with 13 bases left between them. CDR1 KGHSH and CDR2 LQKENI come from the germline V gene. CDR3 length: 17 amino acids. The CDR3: CASSPLPGLPSGNTIYF. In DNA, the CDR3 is TGTGCCAGCTCACCACTCCCGGGCCTCCCCTCTGGAAACACCATATATTTT.

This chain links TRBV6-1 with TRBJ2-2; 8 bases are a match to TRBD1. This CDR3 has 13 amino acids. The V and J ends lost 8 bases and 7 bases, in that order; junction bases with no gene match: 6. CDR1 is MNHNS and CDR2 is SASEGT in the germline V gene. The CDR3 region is CASRRGHGGELFF. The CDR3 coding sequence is TGTGCCAGCCGCAGGGGGCATGGCGGGGAGCTGTTTTTT.

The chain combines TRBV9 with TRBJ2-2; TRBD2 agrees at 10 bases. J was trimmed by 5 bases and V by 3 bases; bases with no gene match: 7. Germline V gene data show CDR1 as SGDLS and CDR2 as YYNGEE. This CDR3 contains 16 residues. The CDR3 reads CASSEGTSAGTGELFF. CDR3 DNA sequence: TGTGCCAGCAGCGAGGGGACTAGCGCGGGAACCGGGGAGCTGTTTTTT.

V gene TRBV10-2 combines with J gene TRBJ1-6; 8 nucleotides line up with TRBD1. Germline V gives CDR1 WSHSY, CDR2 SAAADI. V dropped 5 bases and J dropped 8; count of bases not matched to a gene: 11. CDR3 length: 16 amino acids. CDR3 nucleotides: TGCGCCAGCAGTCGCTTTCGACAGGGGATGTATTCACCCCTCCACTTT. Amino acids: CASSRFRQGMYSPLHF.

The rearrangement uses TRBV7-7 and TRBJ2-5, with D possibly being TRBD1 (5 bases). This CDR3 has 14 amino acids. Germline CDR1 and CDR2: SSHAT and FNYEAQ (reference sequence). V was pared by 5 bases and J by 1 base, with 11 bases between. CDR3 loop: CASSGQGVQETQYF. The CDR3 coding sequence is TGTGCCAGCAGCGGACAAGGTGTCCAAGAGACCCAGTACTTC. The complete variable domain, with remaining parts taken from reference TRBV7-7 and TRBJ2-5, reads GAGVSQSPRYKVTKRGQDVTLRCDPISSHATLYWYQQALGQGPEFLTYFNYEAQPDKSGLPSDRFSAERPEGSISTLTIQRTEQRDSAMYRCASSGQGVQETQYFGPGTRLLVL.

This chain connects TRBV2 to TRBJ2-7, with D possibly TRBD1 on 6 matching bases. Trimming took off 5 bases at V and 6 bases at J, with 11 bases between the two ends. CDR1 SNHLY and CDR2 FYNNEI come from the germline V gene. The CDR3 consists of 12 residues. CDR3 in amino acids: CASSPQGFEQYF. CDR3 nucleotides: TGTGCCAGCAGTCCCCAGGGGTTCGAGCAGTACTTC.

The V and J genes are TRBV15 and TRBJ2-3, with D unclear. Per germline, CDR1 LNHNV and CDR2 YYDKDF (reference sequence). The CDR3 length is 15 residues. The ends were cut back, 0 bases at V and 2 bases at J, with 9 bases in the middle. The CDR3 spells CATSRDLQNTDTQYF. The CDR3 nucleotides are TGTGCCACCAGCAGAGATCTGCAAAACACAGATACGCAGTATTTT.

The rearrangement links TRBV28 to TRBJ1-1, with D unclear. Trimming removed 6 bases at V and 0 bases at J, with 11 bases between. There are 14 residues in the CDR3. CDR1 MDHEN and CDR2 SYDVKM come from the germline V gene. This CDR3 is CASSRRSVNTEAFF. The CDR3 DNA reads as TGTGCCAGCAGCCGGCGGTCCGTGAACACTGAAGCTTTCTTT.